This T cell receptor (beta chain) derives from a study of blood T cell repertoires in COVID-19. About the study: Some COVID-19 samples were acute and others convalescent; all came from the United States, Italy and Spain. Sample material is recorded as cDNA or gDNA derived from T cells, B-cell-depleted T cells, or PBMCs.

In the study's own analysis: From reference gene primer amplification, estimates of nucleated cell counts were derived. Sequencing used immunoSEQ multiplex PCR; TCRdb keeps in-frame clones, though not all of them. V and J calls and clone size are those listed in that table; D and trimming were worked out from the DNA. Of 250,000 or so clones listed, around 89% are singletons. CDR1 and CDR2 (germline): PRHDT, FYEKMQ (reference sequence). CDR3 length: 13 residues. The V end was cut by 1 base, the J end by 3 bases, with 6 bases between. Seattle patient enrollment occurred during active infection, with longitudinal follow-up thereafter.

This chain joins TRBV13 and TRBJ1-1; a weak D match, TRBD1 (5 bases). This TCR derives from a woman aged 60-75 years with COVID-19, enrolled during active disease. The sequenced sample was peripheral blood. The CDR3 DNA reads TGTGCCAGCAGCTTAGCCAGGGACACTGAAGCTTTCTTT. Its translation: CASSLARDTEAFF.